One and the same sample provided the 30 T cell receptor beta chains below, sequenced in a study of T cells in Graves' hyperthyroidism and ophthalmopathy. RNA transcripts gave rise to amplified TCR beta CDR3 regions. Using the HTBI primer set, a first-round RT-PCR was run on the TCR CDR3. Via MiXCR, TCRdb re-called the multiplex PCR reads, giving one row per CDR3 protein. The sample holds 530,000 or so distinct CDR3 sequences; about 45% are singletons and the top ten take roughly 7.7%. What was sequenced was peripheral blood or thyroid tissue (not recorded which). Receptor source: a woman aged 18-30 years with Graves' hyperthyroidism.

J is TRBJ2-2 and V is TRBV24-1; D unresolved. The CDR3 sequence is 17 residues long. Germline CDR1 is KGHDR and CDR2 is SFDVKD. The V end lost 3 bases, the J end lost 0 bases, and 13 bases lay between the germline ends. CDR3 in amino acids: CATSDTVPRANTGELFF. CDR3 DNA: TGTGCCACCAGTGATACGGTTCCACGCGCGAACACCGGGGAGCTGTTTTTT.

The chain is built from TRBV15 and TRBJ1-6; no clear D. V dropped 3 bases and J dropped 6 bases, with 12 bases sitting between them. CDR3 length: 15 residues. Germline V gene sequence: CDR1 LNHNV, CDR2 YYDKDF (reference sequence). The CDR3 here is CATSSSGFPNSPLHF. The CDR3 region has the DNA TGTGCCACCAGCAGTTCGGGATTCCCTAATTCACCCCTCCACTTT.

Notes on this clonotype: Compared with germline, one end of the junction differs, possibly owing to a read error. The chain couples TRBV5-1 to TRBJ2-7; 11 nucleotides agree with TRBD1. The CDR3 spans 15 residues. Germline-derived CDR1 and CDR2 are SGHRS and YFSETQ. The CDR3, as DNA: TGCGCCAACAGCTTGGGGGACAGGGGGAGTAACGAGCAGTACTTC. Translated, it gives CANSLGDRGSNEQYF.

This chain connects TRBV11-2 to TRBJ1-5; a possible D gene is TRBD1 (5 bases). CDR3 length: 15 residues. Between the trimmed V and J ends, which lost 8 bases and 3 bases, there was a span of 17 bases. The V gene's germline CDR1 is SGHAT and CDR2 FQNNGV. Here the CDR3 reads CASSPLAGTNQPQHF. The CDR3 DNA follows: TGTGCCAGCTCTCCCCTGGCCGGGACCAATCAGCCCCAGCATTTT.

This clonotype showed up just a few times. The rearrangement links TRBV2 to TRBJ2-5, with D perhaps matching TRBD1 or TRBD2 (6 bases each). Germline CDR1 reads SNHLY; CDR2 reads FYNNEI. The CDR3 runs to 16 residues. Trimming removed 2 bases from V and 1 base from J, with 14 bases in between. The CDR3 sequence: CASSEPGAPTQETQYF. The CDR3 DNA follows: TGTGCCAGCAGTGAACCGGGGGCCCCTACCCAAGAGACCCAGTACTTC.

This clonotype was observed many times. The chain uses TRBV2 and TRBJ1-4; perhaps TRBD1 as D (6 bases). V was shortened by 10 bases and J by 8 bases, with 17 bases between the two germline ends. The CDR3 has 13 amino acids. The germline V gene has CDR1 SNHLY and CDR2 FYNNEI. The CDR3 bases are TGTGCCACCCGGGACAATACTGTGGAAAAACTGTTTTTT. It specifies CATRDNTVEKLFF.

A few counts support this clonotype. V and J are TRBV28 and TRBJ2-7; D possibly uses TRBD1 or TRBD2 (5 bases each). This CDR3 spans 12 amino acids. Trimming pared 5 bases from V and 10 bases from J, leaving 15 bases between. Germline CDR1 reads MDHEN; CDR2 reads SYDVKM. The CDR3 spells CASSQVRDAQYF. CDR3 bases: TGTGCCAGCAGTCAGGTCCGGGACGCCCAGTACTTC.

On this clonotype: A much larger clonotype is one base distant, so this may be a read error. The rearrangement links TRBV5-1 to TRBJ1-5; no clear D. The V gene's germline CDR1 is SGHRS and CDR2 YFSETQ. V dropped 0 bases and J dropped 7 bases, with 14 bases sitting between them. The CDR3 runs 15 residues. CDR3 region: CASSLDSSESQPQHF. Written as DNA, the CDR3 is TGCGCCAGCAGCTTGGACTCAAGCGAGTCACAGCCCCAGCATTTT.

This chain connects TRBV20-1 to TRBJ1-2, with TRBD1 as a possible D gene (6 bases). The CDR3 has 14 residues. Germline CDR1 reads DFQATT; CDR2 reads SNEGSKA (reference sequence). The ends were cut back, 3 bases at V and 5 bases at J, with 16 bases in the middle. CDR3 coding DNA: TGCAGTGCTAGTTTCACGGGGGGCGATTATGGCTACACCTTC. Its translation is CSASFTGGDYGYTF.

This clonotype appeared many times. This sequence joins TRBV19 and TRBJ1-5, with D uncertain. V dropped 0 bases and J dropped 1 base, with 16 bases sitting between them. The germline CDR1 and CDR2 sequences are LNHDA and SQIVND (reference sequence). This CDR3 region has 18 residues. CDR3: CASSIDLYVNLSNQPQHF. As DNA, the CDR3 is TGTGCCAGTAGTATAGATCTTTATGTCAACCTGAGCAATCAGCCCCAGCATTTT.

This clonotype was observed at least ten times. This chain uses TRBV12-3 or TRBV12-4 with TRBJ2-5; 9 nucleotides line up with TRBD1. The V and J ends lost 3 bases and 5 bases, in that order; junction bases with no gene match: 13. This CDR3 comprises 17 residues. The CDR3 reads CASSFAPRTGEGETQYF. DNA for the CDR3: TGTGCCAGCAGTTTTGCCCCCCGGACAGGGGAAGGGGAGACCCAGTACTTC.

With respect to this clonotype: A much more abundant neighbour one base away suggests this may be a read error. No conserved phenylalanine or tryptophan ends this CDR3, so it is likely a read error. The chain has TRBV4-3 and TRBJ1-2; TRBD1 agrees at 10 bases. This CDR3 is 16 amino acids long. Trimming cost V 4 bases and J 0 bases; bases outside gene matches: 5. Germline CDR1 is LGHNA and CDR2 is YSLEER. The CDR3 spells CASSPRTGGANYGYTL. CDR3 coding DNA: TGCGCCAGCAGCCCCCGGACAGGGGGAGCTAACTATGGCTACACCCTC.

The chain has TRBV18 and TRBJ1-1; 8 bases map to TRBD1. There are 13 residues in the CDR3. V was clipped by 3 bases and J by 11 bases; unmatched bases: 8. Germline V gene data show CDR1 as KGHSH and CDR2 as LQKENI. CDR3 protein: CASSPGDRRKAFF. The CDR3 DNA follows: TGTGCCAGCTCACCGGGGGACAGGCGGAAGGCTTTCTTT.

The sample holds one count of this clonotype. The chain combines TRBV10-3 with TRBJ1-2; TRBD1 agrees at 9 bases. V lost 8 bases, J lost 6 bases, and 4 bases stayed unmatched. This CDR3 is built from 12 residues. In germline, CDR1 is ENHRY, CDR2 SYGVKD. CDR3 region: CAIRTGVHGYTF. The CDR3 nucleotides are TGTGCCATCCGGACAGGGGTTCATGGCTACACCTTC.

Many counts were recorded for this clonotype. The chain uses TRBV5-1 and TRBJ1-6; no reliable D call. Trimming stripped 0 bases from V and 5 bases from J, with 9 bases between. Germline assignment: CDR1 SGHRS and CDR2 YFSETQ. The CDR3 totals 15 residues. CDR3 loop: CASSLAQQNNSPLHF. CDR3 in DNA: TGCGCCAGCAGCTTGGCTCAGCAGAATAATTCACCCCTCCACTTT.

This chain uses TRBV6-1 with TRBJ1-1; D unclear. Trimming removed 5 bases at V and 3 bases at J, with 10 bases between. The V gene's germline CDR1 is MNHNS and CDR2 SASEGT. The CDR3 sequence is 13 residues long. This CDR3 is CASSYSGHTEAFF. The DNA for the CDR3 is TGTGCCAGCAGTTACTCCGGACACACTGAAGCTTTCTTT.

This clonotype has just one count. This chain joins TRBV6-5 and TRBJ1-3; D uncertain. The CDR3 runs 13 residues. V was pared by 0 bases and J by 8 bases, with 8 bases between. Germline-derived CDR1 and CDR2 are MNHEY and SVGAGI. CDR3 bases: TGTGCCAGCAGTTACTCGGCGGGAGACACCATATATTTT. It codes for CASSYSAGDTIYF.

This clonotype was observed at least ten times. This sequence joins TRBV20-1 and TRBJ2-5; weak D call: TRBD1 (5 bases). Per germline, CDR1 DFQATT and CDR2 SNEGSKA (reference sequence). V was shortened by 6 bases and J by 2 bases, with 16 bases between the two germline ends. CDR3 length: 14 residues. CDR3 in DNA: TGCAGTGCGGGCGACAGAAGTCGGCAAGAGACCCAGTACTTC. This sequence encodes CSAGDRSRQETQYF.

This sequence joins TRBV20-1 and TRBJ2-5; D may match TRBD1 or TRBD2 (6 bases each). The V gene's germline CDR1 is DFQATT and CDR2 SNEGSKA (reference sequence). The CDR3 has 12 residues. Here the CDR3 reads CSPGATRETQYF. In DNA, the CDR3 is TGCAGCCCGGGGGCTACGAGGGAGACCCAGTACTTC.

This rearrangement joins TRBV6-4 to TRBJ2-2; perhaps TRBD2 as D (6 bases). The V gene lost 5 bases and the J gene lost 4 bases, with 20 bases spanning the gap. The CDR3 runs to 17 residues. Germline assignment: CDR1 MRHNA and CDR2 SNTAGT. CDR3 nucleotide sequence: TGTGCCAGCAGTTTATGGATTCCCCCGCGGGGCACCGGGGAGCTGTTTTTT. Translating gives CASSLWIPPRGTGELFF.

This chain's CDR3 is CSARRLAGDSDTQYF. The CDR3 region has the DNA TGCAGTGCTAGACGCCTAGCGGGAGACTCAGATACGCAGTATTTT. The chain uses TRBV20-1 and TRBJ2-3; 10 nucleotides match TRBD2. The germline CDR1 and CDR2 sequences are DFQATT and SNEGSKA (reference sequence). This CDR3 has 15 residues. Trimming cost V 2 bases and J 4 bases; bases outside gene matches: 6.

This clonotype was detected only a few times. V and J are TRBV18 and TRBJ1-1; maybe TRBD1 (5 bases). The length of the CDR3 is 14 residues. The V gene's germline CDR1 is KGHSH and CDR2 LQKENI. V lost 4 bases, J lost 3 bases, and 12 bases lay in between. The CDR3 DNA reads TGTGCCAGCTCACGAGGAGGGGTTGACACTGAAGCTTTCTTT. Protein sequence: CASSRGGVDTEAFF.

Many counts were recorded for this clonotype. J is TRBJ2-5 and V is TRBV27, with 7 bases that match TRBD1. Germline values: CDR1 MNHEY, CDR2 SMNVEV (reference sequence). The trim removed 5 bases at V and 2 bases at J, leaving 8 bases unmatched. The CDR3 is made up of 15 amino acids. Written as DNA, the CDR3 is TGTGCCAGCAGTCCCCCCGGACAGGCACAAGAGACCCAGTACTTC. Residues: CASSPPGQAQETQYF.

The rearrangement joins TRBV7-6 to TRBJ2-5, with D possibly being TRBD1 (5 bases). The CDR3 has 15 residues. Germline V gene lookup returns CDR1 SGHVS and CDR2 FNYEAQ. Trimming pared 5 bases from V and 0 bases from J, leaving 13 bases between. The CDR3 bases are TGTGCCAGCAGCAAAGGACATTCGTACCAAGAGACCCAGTACTTC. Its translation is CASSKGHSYQETQYF.

This clonotype was counted between two and nine times. The rearrangement uses TRBV24-1 and TRBJ1-4; D is unresolved. V was shortened by 4 bases and J by 10 bases, with 0 bases between the two germline ends. Germline V gives CDR1 KGHDR, CDR2 SFDVKD. The CDR3 spans 9 residues. CDR3 sequence reads: CATSEKLFF. The DNA for the CDR3 is TGTGCCACCAGTGAAAAACTGTTTTTT.

Ten or more counts support this clonotype. The chain employs TRBV7-3 and TRBJ2-3, with TRBD1 matching 7 bases. The CDR3 totals 14 residues. The germline CDR1 and CDR2 sequences are SGHTA and FQGTGA. Losses at the gene ends were 4 bases for V and 5 bases for J; bases not matched to a gene: 6. The CDR3 spells CASSSLGGEDTQYF. DNA for the CDR3: TGTGCCAGCAGCTCCCTAGGGGGCGAAGATACGCAGTATTTT.

At least ten counts were recorded for this clonotype. The V and J genes are TRBV12-3 or TRBV12-4 and TRBJ1-2, with D unresolved. The CDR3 has 15 residues. Trimming stripped 3 bases from V and 1 base from J, with 12 bases between. CDR3 nucleotide sequence: TGTGCCAGCAGTTTCTTCGACGAAAATAACTATGGCTACACCTTC. Protein sequence: CASSFFDENNYGYTF.

The chain carries TRBV9 and TRBJ2-3; 7 bases agree with TRBD1. V was pared by 2 bases and J by 4 bases, with 1 base of the junction left unmatched. Looked up from germline, CDR1 is SGDLS and CDR2 is YYNGEE. CDR3 length: 13 amino acids. The CDR3 region has the DNA TGTGCCAGCAGCGTCAGGGGGTCAGATACGCAGTATTTT. Its protein is CASSVRGSDTQYF.

The chain has TRBV6-6 and TRBJ2-7; D possibly corresponds to TRBD2 (5 bases). V was trimmed by 7 bases and J by 2 bases, leaving 18 bases between them. This CDR3 comprises 15 residues. Germline-derived CDR1 and CDR2 are MNHNY and SVGAGI (reference sequence). The CDR3, as DNA: TGTGCCAGCACCGCTCGTAGACTATACCCCTACGAGCAGTACTTC. It codes for CASTARRLYPYEQYF.

V gene TRBV4-2 combines with J gene TRBJ1-4; the D gene is possibly TRBD1 (5 bases). This CDR3 region has 16 residues. Trimming removed 0 bases at V and 3 bases at J, with 11 bases between. CDR1 and CDR2 from the germline V gene are LGHNA and YNFKEQ. The CDR3 region is CASSQDEGRANEKLFF. CDR3 sequence (DNA): TGTGCCAGCAGCCAAGACGAGGGGCGTGCTAATGAAAAACTGTTTTTT.